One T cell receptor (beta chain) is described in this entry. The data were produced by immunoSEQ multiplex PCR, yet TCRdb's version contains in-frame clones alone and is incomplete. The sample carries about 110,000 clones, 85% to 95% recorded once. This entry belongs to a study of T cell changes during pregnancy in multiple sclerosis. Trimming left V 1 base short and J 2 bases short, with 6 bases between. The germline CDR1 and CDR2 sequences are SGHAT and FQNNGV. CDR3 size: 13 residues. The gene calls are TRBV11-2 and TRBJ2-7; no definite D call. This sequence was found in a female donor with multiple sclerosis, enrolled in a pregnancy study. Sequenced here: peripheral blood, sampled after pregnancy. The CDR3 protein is CASSLGETYEQYF. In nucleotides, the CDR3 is TGTGCCAGCAGCTTAGGAGAAACCTACGAGCAGTACTTC.